This record covers a single TCR beta chain. This entry is derived from a study of siplizumab effects on memory and regulatory T cells. The CDR3 totals 17 residues. Germline CDR1 and CDR2: LGHNA and YNFKEQ. V lost 1 base and J lost 1, with 11 bases in between. Repertoires were generated with immunoSEQ multiplex PCR, while TCRdb's copy carries only in-frame clones and drops some. The data contain about 120,000 clones, about 93% of them singletons. The rearrangement links TRBV4-2 to TRBJ2-6; unclear D gene. The specimen sequenced was non-Treg CD4+ T cells sorted from blood. This receptor was identified in a human donor in good health. The CDR3: CASSQGLVVSGANVLTF. CDR3 in DNA: TGTGCCAGCAGCCAAGGCTTGGTGGTGTCTGGGGCCAACGTCCTGACTTTC.